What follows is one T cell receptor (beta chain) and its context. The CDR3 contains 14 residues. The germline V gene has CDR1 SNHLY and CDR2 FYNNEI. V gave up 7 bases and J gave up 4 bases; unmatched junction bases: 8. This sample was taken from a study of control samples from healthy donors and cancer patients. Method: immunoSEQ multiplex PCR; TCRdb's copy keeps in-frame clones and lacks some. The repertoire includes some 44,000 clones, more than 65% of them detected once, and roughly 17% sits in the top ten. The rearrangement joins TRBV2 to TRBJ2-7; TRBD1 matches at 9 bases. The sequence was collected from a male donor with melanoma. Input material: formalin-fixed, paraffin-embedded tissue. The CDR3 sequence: CASIPGQGLYEQYF. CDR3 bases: TGTGCCAGCATACCGGGACAGGGCTTATACGAGCAGTACTTC.